This TCR beta chain was sequenced in a study of technical replicates of blood from a few donors. The CDR3 runs to 15 residues. The germline gives CDR1 MGHRA, CDR2 YSYEKL. The ends were cut back, 3 bases at V and 3 bases at J, with 15 bases in the middle. This clone is a singleton in its sample. TCRdb's table, derived via immunoSEQ multiplex PCR, lists solely in-frame clones and lacks some. Counted here are 85,000 to 100,000 clones, approximately 94% occurring once; the ten biggest clones make up 0.2% to 0.25%. The specimen sequenced was T cells isolated from PBMCs. The rearrangement joins TRBV4-1 to TRBJ2-7, with D perhaps TRBD1 (6 bases). The clonotype comes from a human donor in good health. The CDR3 nucleotides read TGCGCCAGCAGCCAGGTGACAGGTTCGGTCTACGAGCAGTACTTC. Translated, it gives CASSQVTGSVYEQYF.